This TCR beta chain was recovered during a study of radiotherapy plus CTLA-4 blockade in lung cancer. Study in general: Disease control was present in roughly 29% of patients, and objective responses in under 20%. Overall study results and limits: Together with interferon-beta, which increased in serum after radiation, early dynamic changes in blood T cell clones were reportedly the best predictors of response.

Details on this clone: Its target is not known.

Germline assignment: CDR1 SGHAT and CDR2 FQNNGV. This CDR3 region has 15 residues. V lost 3 bases and J lost 8; bases outside the gene matches: 7. Assay: immunoSEQ multiplex PCR; the TCRdb copy retains only in-frame clones and omits some. The sample has tens of thousands of clones, more than 60% seen once. The receptor comes from a human donor with non-small cell lung cancer who had a partial response to radiotherapy plus ipilimumab. Sequences were derived from peripheral blood, sampled from a patient treated with radiotherapy plus ipilimumab. The chain carries TRBV11-2 and TRBJ1-4; 9 positions match TRBD1. The DNA of the CDR3 is TGTGCCAGCAGCTTGGGGGACAGGGACGGGGAAAAACTGTTTTTT. Its protein product is CASSLGDRDGEKLFF.